The rows below give T cell receptor beta chains drawn from one sample of a study of cytomegalovirus exposure and HLA in healthy donors. Sequencing used immunoSEQ multiplex PCR; TCRdb keeps in-frame clones, though not all of them. In the table there are under 350,000 clones, about 86% of which are singletons. What was sequenced was PBMCs. The receptors originated from a woman aged 18-29 years in good health and CMV-seronegative. Each CDR3 is given with its conserved first and last residue. Each record gives: clone size, J gene, D gene, CDR3 length, V gene, CDR3 protein, CDR3 DNA. The D gene is left open where the match is weak. Expanded clones are given a class, and other clones once, few, many or no size at all.

clone_size: .
j_call: TRBJ2-7
d_call: .
cdr3_length: 12
v_call: TRBV19
cdr3_aa: CASSIRDGGQYF
cdr3_nt: TGTGCCAGTAGTATACGTGACGGGGGGCAGTACTTC

clone_size: .
j_call: TRBJ2-7
d_call: TRBD2
cdr3_length: 16
v_call: TRBV4-1
cdr3_aa: CASSQFLAGGFYEQYF
cdr3_nt: TGCGCCAGCAGCCAGTTTCTAGCGGGGGGTTTCTACGAGCAGTACTTC

clone_size: .
j_call: TRBJ2-4
d_call: TRBD2
cdr3_length: 14
v_call: TRBV11-1
cdr3_aa: CASSLAAGYGIQYF
cdr3_nt: TGTGCCAGCAGCTTAGCAGCGGGGTATGGCATTCAGTACTTC

clone_size: once
j_call: TRBJ2-7
d_call: TRBD1
cdr3_length: 14
v_call: TRBV28
cdr3_aa: CASSLGTGRDEQYF
cdr3_nt: TGTGCCAGCAGTTTGGGGACAGGGCGGGACGAGCAGTACTTC

clone_size: .
j_call: TRBJ2-6
d_call: .
cdr3_length: 13
v_call: TRBV5-8
cdr3_aa: CASRRAGANVLTF
cdr3_nt: TGTGCCAGCCGCCGGGCTGGGGCCAACGTCCTGACTTTC

clone_size: .
j_call: TRBJ1-1
d_call: TRBD1
cdr3_length: 15
v_call: TRBV7-9
cdr3_aa: CASSGNRGMNTEAFF
cdr3_nt: TGTGCCAGCAGCGGGAACAGGGGGATGAACACTGAAGCTTTCTTT

clone_size: .
j_call: TRBJ1-2
d_call: .
cdr3_length: 12
v_call: TRBV19
cdr3_aa: CASSIGGSSYTF
cdr3_nt: TGTGCCAGTAGTATAGGAGGGAGCAGCTACACCTTC

clone_size: .
j_call: TRBJ2-7
d_call: TRBD2
cdr3_length: 15
v_call: TRBV6-1
cdr3_aa: CASSTSGTSVYEQYF
cdr3_nt: TGTGCCAGCAGTACCTCCGGGACTAGCGTCTACGAGCAGTACTTC

clone_size: once
j_call: TRBJ2-2
d_call: .
cdr3_length: 17
v_call: TRBV30
cdr3_aa: CAWSVHRGSSWLGELFF
cdr3_nt: TGTGCCTGGAGTGTACATAGAGGTAGCAGTTGGCTGGGGGAGCTGTTTTTT

clone_size: .
j_call: TRBJ2-7
d_call: TRBD2
cdr3_length: 15
v_call: TRBV7-8
cdr3_aa: CASSIVAGGPLEQYF
cdr3_nt: TGTGCCAGCAGCATAGTAGCGGGAGGGCCTCTCGAGCAGTACTTC

clone_size: .
j_call: TRBJ2-7
d_call: .
cdr3_length: 14
v_call: TRBV7-2
cdr3_aa: CASSLERGIYEQYF
cdr3_nt: TGTGCCAGCAGCTTAGAACGGGGAATTTACGAGCAGTACTTC

clone_size: .
j_call: TRBJ1-2
d_call: .
cdr3_length: 12
v_call: TRBV7-9
cdr3_aa: CASSFEAYGYTF
cdr3_nt: TGTGCCAGCAGCTTCGAGGCCTATGGCTACACCTTC

clone_size: .
j_call: TRBJ1-3
d_call: TRBD1
cdr3_length: 15
v_call: TRBV6-6
cdr3_aa: CASSYGTGGGNTIYF
cdr3_nt: TGTGCCAGCAGTTACGGGACAGGGGGAGGAAACACCATATATTTT

clone_size: once
j_call: TRBJ1-5
d_call: TRBD1
cdr3_length: 14
v_call: TRBV9
cdr3_aa: CASSVTGLNQPQHF
cdr3_nt: TGTGCCAGCAGCGTGACAGGGCTTAATCAGCCCCAGCATTTT

clone_size: .
j_call: TRBJ2-2
d_call: .
cdr3_length: 15
v_call: TRBV2
cdr3_aa: CASRRQAINTGELFF
cdr3_nt: TGTGCCAGCAGGAGACAGGCCATAAACACCGGGGAGCTGTTTTTT

clone_size: .
j_call: TRBJ1-5
d_call: TRBD1
cdr3_length: 16
v_call: TRBV19
cdr3_aa: CASSIYPTGGNQPQHF
cdr3_nt: TGTGCCAGTAGTATTTATCCGACAGGGGGCAATCAGCCCCAGCATTTT

clone_size: .
j_call: TRBJ2-7
d_call: .
cdr3_length: 17
v_call: TRBV7-9
cdr3_aa: CASSRGTDPGRSYEQYF
cdr3_nt: TGTGCCAGCAGCCGCGGGACGGATCCCGGGCGATCCTACGAGCAGTACTTC

clone_size: once
j_call: TRBJ1-1
d_call: TRBD1
cdr3_length: 14
v_call: TRBV10-3
cdr3_aa: CAISEGTGDTEAFF
cdr3_nt: TGTGCCATCAGTGAGGGGACAGGGGACACTGAAGCTTTCTTT

clone_size: few
j_call: TRBJ2-1
d_call: TRBD2
cdr3_length: 16
v_call: TRBV11-3
cdr3_aa: CASSYLGRGSYNEQFF
cdr3_nt: TGTGCCAGCAGCTACCTAGGGAGGGGCTCCTACAATGAGCAGTTCTTC

clone_size: .
j_call: TRBJ1-2
d_call: TRBD1
cdr3_length: 13
v_call: TRBV10-3
cdr3_aa: CAAAGTGGGGYTF
cdr3_nt: TGTGCCGCCGCCGGGACAGGGGGCGGAGGCTACACCTTC

clone_size: .
j_call: TRBJ1-4
d_call: .
cdr3_length: 13
v_call: TRBV28
cdr3_aa: CASSAGRREKLFF
cdr3_nt: TGTGCCAGCAGCGCGGGGCGGCGGGAAAAACTGTTTTTT

clone_size: .
j_call: TRBJ1-4
d_call: TRBD1
cdr3_length: 14
v_call: TRBV4-1
cdr3_aa: CASSRMGQDEKLFF
cdr3_nt: TGCGCCAGCAGTCGGATGGGACAGGACGAAAAACTGTTTTTT